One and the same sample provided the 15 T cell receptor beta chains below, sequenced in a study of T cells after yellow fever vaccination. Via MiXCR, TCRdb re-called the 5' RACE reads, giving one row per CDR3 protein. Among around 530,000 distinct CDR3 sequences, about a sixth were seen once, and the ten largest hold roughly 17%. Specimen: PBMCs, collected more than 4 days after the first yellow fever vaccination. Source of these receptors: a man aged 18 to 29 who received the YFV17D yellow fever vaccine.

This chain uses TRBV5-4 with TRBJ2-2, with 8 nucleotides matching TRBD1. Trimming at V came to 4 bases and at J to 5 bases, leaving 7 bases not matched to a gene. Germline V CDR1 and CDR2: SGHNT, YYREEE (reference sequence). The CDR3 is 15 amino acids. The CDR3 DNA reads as TGTGCCAGCAGCATCGGACAGGGAATAACCGGGGAGCTGTTTTTT. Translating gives CASSIGQGITGELFF.

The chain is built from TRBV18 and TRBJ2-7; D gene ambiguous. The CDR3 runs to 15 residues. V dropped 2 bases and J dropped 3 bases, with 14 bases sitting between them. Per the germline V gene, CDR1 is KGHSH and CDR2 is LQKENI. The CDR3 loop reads CASSPVSTPYYEQYV. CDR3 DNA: TGTGCCAGCTCACCAGTGAGCACACCCTACTACGAGCAGTACGTC.

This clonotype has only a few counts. The chain's CDR3 is CASTGTANTGELFF. The CDR3 nucleotides read TGTGCCAGTACCGGGACAGCGAACACCGGGGAGCTGTTTTTT. V gene TRBV7-9 combines with J gene TRBJ2-2, with 7 bases aligning to TRBD1. This CDR3 spans 14 amino acids. V gave up 9 bases and J gave up 0 bases; unmatched junction bases: 4. Germline CDR1 and CDR2: SEHNR and FQNEAQ (reference sequence).

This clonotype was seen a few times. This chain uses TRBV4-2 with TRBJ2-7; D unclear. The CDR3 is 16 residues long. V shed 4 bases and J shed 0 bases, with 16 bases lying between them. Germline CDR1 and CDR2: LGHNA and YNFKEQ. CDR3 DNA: TGTGCCAGCAGCCCTGTAGACGGCGGTGGCTCCTACGAGCAGTACTTC. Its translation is CASSPVDGGGSYEQYF.

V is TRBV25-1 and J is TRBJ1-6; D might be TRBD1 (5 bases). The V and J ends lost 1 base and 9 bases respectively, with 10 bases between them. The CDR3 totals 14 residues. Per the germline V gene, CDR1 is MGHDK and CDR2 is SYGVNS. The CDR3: CASSEWADTSPLHF. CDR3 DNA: TGTGCCAGCAGTGAATGGGCGGACACTTCACCCCTCCACTTT.

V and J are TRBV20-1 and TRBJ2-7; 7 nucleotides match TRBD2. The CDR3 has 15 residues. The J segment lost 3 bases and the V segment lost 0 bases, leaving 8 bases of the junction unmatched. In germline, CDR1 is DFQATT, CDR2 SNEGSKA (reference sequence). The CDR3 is CSARDWGSGLYEQYF. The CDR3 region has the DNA TGCAGTGCTAGAGACTGGGGTAGCGGGCTCTACGAGCAGTACTTC.

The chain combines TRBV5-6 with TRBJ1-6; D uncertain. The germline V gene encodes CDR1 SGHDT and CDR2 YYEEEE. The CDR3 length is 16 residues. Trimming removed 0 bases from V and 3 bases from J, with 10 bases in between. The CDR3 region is CASSLGAVYYNSPLHF. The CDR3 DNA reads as TGTGCCAGCAGCTTGGGGGCAGTATACTATAATTCACCCCTCCACTTT.

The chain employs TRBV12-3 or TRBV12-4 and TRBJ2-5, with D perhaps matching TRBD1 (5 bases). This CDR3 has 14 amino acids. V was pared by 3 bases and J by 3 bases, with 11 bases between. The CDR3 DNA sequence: TGTGCCAGCAGTTTGGGCAGGGAAGAAGAGACCCAGTACTTC. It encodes CASSLGREEETQYF.

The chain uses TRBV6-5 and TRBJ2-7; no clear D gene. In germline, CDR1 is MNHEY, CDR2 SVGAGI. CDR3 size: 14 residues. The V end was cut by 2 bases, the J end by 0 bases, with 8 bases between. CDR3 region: CASSYRISSYEQYV. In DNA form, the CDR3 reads TGTGCCAGCAGTTACCGCATCAGCTCCTACGAGCAGTACGTC.

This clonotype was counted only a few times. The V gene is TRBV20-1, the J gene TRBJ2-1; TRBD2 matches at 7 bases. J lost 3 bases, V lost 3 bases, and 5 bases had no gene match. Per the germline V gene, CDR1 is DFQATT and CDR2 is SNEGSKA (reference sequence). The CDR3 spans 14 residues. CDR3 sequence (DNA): TGCAGTGCTAGTTTCGGGGGGAACTACAATGAGCAGTTCTTC. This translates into CSASFGGNYNEQFF.

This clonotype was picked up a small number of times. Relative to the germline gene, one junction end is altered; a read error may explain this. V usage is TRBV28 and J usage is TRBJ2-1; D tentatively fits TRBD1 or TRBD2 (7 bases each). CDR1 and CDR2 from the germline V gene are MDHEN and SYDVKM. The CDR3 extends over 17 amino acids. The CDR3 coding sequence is TGTGCCAGCAATAACGCCCAGGGGGGGGGCTCCCACAATGAGCAGTTCTTC. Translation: CASNNAQGGGSHNEQFF.

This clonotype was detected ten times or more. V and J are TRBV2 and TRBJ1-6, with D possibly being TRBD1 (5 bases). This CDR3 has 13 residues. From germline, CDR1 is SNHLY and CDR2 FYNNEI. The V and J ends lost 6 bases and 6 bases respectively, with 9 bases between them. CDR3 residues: CASSPGPNSPLHF. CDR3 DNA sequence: TGTGCCAGCAGCCCGGGGCCTAATTCACCCCTCCACTTT.

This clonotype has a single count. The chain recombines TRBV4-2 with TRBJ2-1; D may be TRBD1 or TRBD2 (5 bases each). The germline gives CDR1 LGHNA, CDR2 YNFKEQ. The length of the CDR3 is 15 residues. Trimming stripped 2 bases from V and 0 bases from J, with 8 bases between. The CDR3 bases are TGTGCCAGCAGCCAAACGGGGCTCTCCTACAATGAGCAGTTCTTC. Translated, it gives CASSQTGLSYNEQFF.

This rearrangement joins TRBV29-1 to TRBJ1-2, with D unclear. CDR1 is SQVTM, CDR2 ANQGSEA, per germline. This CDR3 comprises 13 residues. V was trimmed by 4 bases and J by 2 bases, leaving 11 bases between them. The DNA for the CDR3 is TGCAGCGTTGTACCAGAAATCAACTATGGCTACACCTTC. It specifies CSVVPEINYGYTF. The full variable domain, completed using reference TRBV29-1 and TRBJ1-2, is SAVISQKPSRDICQRGTSLTIQCQVDSQVTMMFWYRQQPGQSLTLIATANQGSEATYESGFVIDKFPISRPNLTFSTLTVSNMSPEDSSIYLCSVVPEINYGYTFGSGTRLTVV.

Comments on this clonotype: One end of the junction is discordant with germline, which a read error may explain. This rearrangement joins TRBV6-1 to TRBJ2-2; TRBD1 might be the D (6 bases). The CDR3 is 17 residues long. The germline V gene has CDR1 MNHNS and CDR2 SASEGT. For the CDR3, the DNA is TGTGCGAGCAACACGATCACCGCAGGGGCTCACACCGGGGAGCTGTTTTTT. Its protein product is CASNTITAGAHTGELFF.